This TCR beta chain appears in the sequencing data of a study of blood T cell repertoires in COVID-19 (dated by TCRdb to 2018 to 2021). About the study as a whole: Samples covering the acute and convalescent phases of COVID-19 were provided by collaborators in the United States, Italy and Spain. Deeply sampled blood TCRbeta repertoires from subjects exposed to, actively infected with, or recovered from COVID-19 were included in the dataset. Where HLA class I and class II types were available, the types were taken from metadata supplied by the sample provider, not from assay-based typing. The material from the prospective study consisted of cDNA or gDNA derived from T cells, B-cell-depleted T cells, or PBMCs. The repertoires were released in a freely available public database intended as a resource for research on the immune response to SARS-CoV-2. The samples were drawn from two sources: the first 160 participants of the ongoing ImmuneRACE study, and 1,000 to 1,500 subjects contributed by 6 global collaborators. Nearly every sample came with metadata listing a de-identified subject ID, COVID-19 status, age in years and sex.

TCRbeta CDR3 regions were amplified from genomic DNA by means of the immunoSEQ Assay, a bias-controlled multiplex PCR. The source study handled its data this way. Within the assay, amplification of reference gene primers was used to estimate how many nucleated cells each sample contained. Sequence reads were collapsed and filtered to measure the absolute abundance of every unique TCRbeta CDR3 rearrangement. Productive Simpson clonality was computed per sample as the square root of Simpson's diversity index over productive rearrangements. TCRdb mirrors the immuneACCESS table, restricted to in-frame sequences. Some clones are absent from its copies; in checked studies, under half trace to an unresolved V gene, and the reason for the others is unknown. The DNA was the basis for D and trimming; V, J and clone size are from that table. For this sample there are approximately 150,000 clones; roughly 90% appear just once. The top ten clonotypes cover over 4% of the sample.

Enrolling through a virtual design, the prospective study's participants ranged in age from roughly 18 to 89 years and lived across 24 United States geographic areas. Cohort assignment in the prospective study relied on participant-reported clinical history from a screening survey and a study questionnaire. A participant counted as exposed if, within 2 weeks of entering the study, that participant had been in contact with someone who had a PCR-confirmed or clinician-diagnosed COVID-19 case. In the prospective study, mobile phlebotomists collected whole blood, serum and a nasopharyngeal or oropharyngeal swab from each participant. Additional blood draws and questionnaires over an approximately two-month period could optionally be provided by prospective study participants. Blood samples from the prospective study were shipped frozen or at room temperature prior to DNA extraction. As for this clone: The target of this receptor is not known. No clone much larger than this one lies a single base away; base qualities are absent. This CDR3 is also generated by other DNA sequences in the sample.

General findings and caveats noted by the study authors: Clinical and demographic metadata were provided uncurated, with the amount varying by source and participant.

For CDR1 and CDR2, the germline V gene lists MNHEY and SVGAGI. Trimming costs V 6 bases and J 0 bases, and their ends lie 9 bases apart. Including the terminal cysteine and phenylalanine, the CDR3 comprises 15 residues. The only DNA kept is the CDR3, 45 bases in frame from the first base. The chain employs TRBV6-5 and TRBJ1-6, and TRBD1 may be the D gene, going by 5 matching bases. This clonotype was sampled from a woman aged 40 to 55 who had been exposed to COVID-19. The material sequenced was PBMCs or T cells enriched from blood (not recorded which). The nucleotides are TGTGCCAGCAGAGGAGACAGCTCCTATAATTCACCCCTCCACTTT. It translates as CASRGDSSYNSPLHF.